What follows are 11 T cell receptor beta chains derived from one specimen sequenced in a study of blood T cells in healthy people across ages. Sample-barcoded 5' priming and a J-beta primer mix drove a second PCR of 7 to 11 cycles. TCRdb used MiXCR to reprocess the 5' RACE reads, holding one entry per CDR3 protein. The repertoire holds about 1.4 million distinct CDR3 sequences, with approximately 59% as singletons. The sequencing sample was made of blood. These receptors were taken from a man aged 18-30 years in good health.

The chain has TRBV29-1 and TRBJ2-3; no reliable D call. The germline V and J ends were trimmed by 5 bases and 2 bases, with 17 bases remaining between them. Germline CDR1 reads SQVTM; CDR2 reads ANQGSEA. This CDR3 comprises 15 residues. The CDR3 sequence is CSVHQGEGPTDTQYF. CDR3 in DNA: TGCAGCGTTCATCAAGGAGAAGGCCCCACAGATACGCAGTATTTT.

The chain carries TRBV7-9 and TRBJ2-1; 7 nucleotides agree with TRBD2. From germline, CDR1 is SEHNR and CDR2 FQNEAQ (reference sequence). This CDR3 is built from 16 residues. J gave up 4 bases and V 5 bases, and 11 bases lay outside the gene matches. Here the CDR3 DNA reads TGTGCCAGCAGCCATGAACCGGGACTATGGTACAATGAGCAGTTCTTC. It codes for CASSHEPGLWYNEQFF.

Here the CDR3 reads CASSLGTVGGYTF. The CDR3 DNA is TGTGCCAGCAGTTTAGGAACAGTGGGTGGCTACACCTTC. The rearrangement links TRBV12-3 or TRBV12-4 to TRBJ1-2; no definite D call. The V and J ends lost 1 base and 7 bases respectively, with 10 bases between them. This CDR3 contains 13 residues.

The rearrangement links TRBV4-2 to TRBJ1-6; 7 nucleotides agree with TRBD1. With V trimmed by 7 bases and J by 7 bases, 13 bases remained unmatched. CDR1 and CDR2 (germline): LGHNA, YNFKEQ. This CDR3 is 16 amino acids long. CDR3 sequence (DNA): TGTGCCAGCAAGGGGGACAGTTGGTTGCAGAATTCACCCCTCCACTTT. It is translated as CASKGDSWLQNSPLHF.

This chain uses TRBV11-2 with TRBJ1-2; no clear D. Germline assignment: CDR1 SGHAT and CDR2 FQNNGV. V lost 1 base and J 5 bases, leaving 20 bases between the germline ends. The CDR3 loop spans 17 amino acids. The CDR3 region has the DNA TGTGCCAGCAGCTTAGGAAAGTATGGGGTCTTATGGTATGGCTACACCTTC. Amino acid sequence: CASSLGKYGVLWYGYTF.

The gene calls are TRBV5-1 and TRBJ2-4; the D gene could be TRBD1 or TRBD2 (6 bases each). The J call is doubtful: the DNA matches TRBJ2-7 better. The CDR3 is 15 amino acids. Per germline, CDR1 SGHRS and CDR2 YFSETQ. Written as DNA, the CDR3 is TGCGCCAGCGCATGGGCTGGGGGGCAGTTCGACGAGCAGTACTTC. Its translation is CASAWAGGQFDEQYF.

The gene calls are TRBV15 and TRBJ1-1, with D possibly TRBD1 on 5 matching bases. V was shortened by 0 bases and J by 8 bases, with 16 bases between the two germline ends. Germline V gene sequence: CDR1 LNHNV, CDR2 YYDKDF (reference sequence). This CDR3 contains 15 residues. DNA for the CDR3: TGTGCCACCAGCAGAGATGTTCTGGGACGGTCGGAAGCTTTCTTT. Amino acids: CATSRDVLGRSEAFF.

The V and J genes are TRBV25-1 and TRBJ2-5; D is ambiguous. Germline V gene lookup returns CDR1 MGHDK and CDR2 SYGVNS. Trimming cost V 10 bases and J 2 bases, with 5 bases left between them. This CDR3 is built from 10 residues. CDR3 protein: CATYQETQYF. The CDR3 DNA sequence: TGTGCCACCTATCAAGAGACCCAGTACTTC.

In this sample, this clonotype turned up once. The V and J genes are TRBV11-2 and TRBJ2-3; the match to TRBD2 covers 9 bases. Per germline, CDR1 SGHAT and CDR2 FQNNGV. The CDR3 contains 18 residues. Germline trimming cut 1 base from V and 0 bases from J; bases unmatched to any gene: 8. The CDR3 spells CASSLAGLAGTSTDTQYF. Here the CDR3 DNA reads TGTGCCAGCAGCTTAGCGGGTCTAGCGGGAACTAGCACAGATACGCAGTATTTT.

The chain recombines TRBV7-2 with TRBJ2-1; 7 bases match TRBD2. Per the germline V gene, CDR1 is SGHTA and CDR2 is FQGNSA. V lost 5 bases to trimming and J lost 3 bases; unmatched junction nucleotides: 7. The CDR3 spans 15 residues. CDR3 amino acids: CASSPLADVYNEQFF. CDR3 nucleotides: TGTGCCAGCAGCCCCCTAGCGGACGTCTACAATGAGCAGTTCTTC.

In this sample, this clonotype turned up a few times. The V and J genes are TRBV12-5 and TRBJ2-3, with D unresolved. The CDR3 has 13 residues. V was clipped by 7 bases and J by 2 bases, with 10 bases between them. Germline CDR1 is LGHNT and CDR2 is FRNRAP. As DNA, the CDR3 is TGTGCTAGTGCCAGCCCCAACACAGATACGCAGTATTTT. Translating gives CASASPNTDTQYF.